This TCR beta chain is from a study of cytomegalovirus exposure and HLA in healthy donors. Study-wide points: A classifier reportedly called cytomegalovirus status with high sensitivity and specificity. The listing of roughly 160 TCR beta chains classed them as cytomegalovirus-associated.

On this clone itself: As yet, its antigen is unknown.

Clones were sequenced by immunoSEQ multiplex PCR, and TCRdb holds only the in-frame ones, with some missing. The table shows 250,000 to 350,000 clones, with 88% occurring only once. This CDR3 has 14 amino acids. Germline V gene sequence: CDR1 SGHRS, CDR2 YFSETQ. V was pared by 0 bases and J by 3 bases, with 9 bases between. The sequencing input was PBMCs. The clonotype originates from a woman in her late teens or twenties in good health and CMV-seronegative. The genes are TRBV5-1 and TRBJ2-5; no firm D call. The CDR3 is CASSLGPTEETQYF. The CDR3 DNA sequence: TGCGCCAGCAGCTTGGGCCCTACTGAAGAGACCCAGTACTTC.